A single sample is the source of the 31 T cell receptor beta chains below, sequenced in a study of regulatory T cells in long-lasting Graves disease. Both iRepertoire HTBI primers and Arm-PCR of CDR3 regions were used to build the TCR beta libraries. TCRdb reanalysed the multiplex PCR reads using MiXCR and keeps one entry per CDR3 protein. In the table there are around 500,000 distinct CDR3 sequences, 9.5% to 15% of which are singletons. Time point here: newly diagnosed GD, antithyroid drugs for less than 3 months. TCR sequences were obtained from RNA taken from PBMCs. These data are also associated with another study on T cells in Graves' hyperthyroidism and ophthalmopathy.

Material: peripheral blood mononuclear cells (PBMCs), obtained at new diagnosis, from a patient treated with antithyroid drugs. Source of these receptors: a woman aged 30 to 39 with Graves disease.

The rearrangement uses TRBV6-1 and TRBJ1-5; possibly TRBD1 for D (5 bases). Per the germline V gene, CDR1 is MNHNS and CDR2 is SASEGT. The CDR3 sequence is 15 residues long. Trimming shortened V by 5 bases and J by 14 bases, and 25 bases separated the two germline ends. CDR3 bases: TGTGCCAGCAGTACGCGAGGACATCTACCTCAGCCAAAGCATTTT. Translation: CASSTRGHLPQPKHF.

This sequence joins TRBV12-3 or TRBV12-4 and TRBJ2-2, with 11 bases fitting TRBD2. The CDR3 totals 16 residues. The junction had 5 bases not matched to a gene; V was cut back by 3 bases and J by 5 bases. The CDR3 protein is CASSFASGRRTGELFF. The CDR3 bases are TGTGCCAGCAGTTTCGCTAGCGGGAGGCGGACCGGGGAGCTGTTTTTT.

In the case of this clonotype: Germline and junction disagree at one end, which may indicate a read error. The chain employs TRBV7-9 and TRBJ1-3; the D gene is possibly TRBD1 (6 bases). CDR3 length equals 15 residues. Germline loops: CDR1 SEHNR, CDR2 FQNEAQ (reference sequence). The CDR3 sequence: CAGSTGPGAGNTIYF. The DNA of the CDR3 is TGTGCCGGCAGCACCGGACCAGGGGCTGGAAACACCATATATTTT.

This clonotype was seen repeatedly, ten times or more. This chain links TRBV15 with TRBJ2-1, with no clear D. V was shortened by 0 bases and J by 8 bases, with 5 bases between the two germline ends. The CDR3 is 12 amino acids. Germline CDR1 reads LNHNV; CDR2 reads YYDKDF (reference sequence). Here the CDR3 reads CATSRDRDEQFF. As DNA, the CDR3 is TGTGCCACCAGCAGAGACCGCGATGAGCAGTTCTTC.

The chain links TRBV7-2 to TRBJ1-5; unclear D gene. This CDR3 comprises 13 residues. The V end lost 3 bases, the J end lost 5 bases, and 8 bases lay between the germline ends. From germline, CDR1 is SGHTA and CDR2 FQGNSA. The CDR3 reads CASSFTPDQPQHF. The CDR3 DNA reads as TGTGCCAGCAGCTTTACCCCTGATCAGCCCCAGCATTTT.

About this clonotype: No conserved phenylalanine or tryptophan is present at the end of the CDR3, so a read error is the likely explanation. The chain couples TRBV20-1 to TRBJ1-4, with D maybe TRBD1 (6 bases). CDR1 is DFQATT and CDR2 is SNEGSKA in the germline V gene (reference sequence). V lost 6 bases to trimming and J lost 3 bases, with 11 bases between them. There are 13 residues in the CDR3. The CDR3 is CSALQGPNEKLFL. CDR3 nucleotides: TGCAGTGCGCTACAGGGACCTAATGAAAAACTGTTTTTG.

This clonotype was seen ten or more times. The chain couples TRBV11-3 to TRBJ1-5; D gene unclear. CDR1 SGHNT and CDR2 YENEEA come from the germline V gene. Deletions cut 1 base from V and 4 bases from J, with 11 bases between. The CDR3 is made up of 15 amino acids. The CDR3 region has the DNA TGTGCCAGCAGCTTAGCACCGGAGCTTAATCAGCCCCAGCATTTT. Translation gives CASSLAPELNQPQHF.

Ten or more counts support this clonotype. The chain uses TRBV12-3 or TRBV12-4 and TRBJ2-5, with 9 bases fitting TRBD2. V lost 2 bases to trimming and J lost 5 bases; unmatched junction nucleotides: 9. The CDR3 runs 16 residues. The CDR3 region has the DNA TGTGCCAGCAGTTTAAAAGCGGGAGGACCTCAGGAGACCCAGTACTTC. Translation: CASSLKAGGPQETQYF.

A remark on this clonotype: A far larger clone is off by one base, so a read error is likely. The chain carries TRBV11-2 and TRBJ2-7; 8 bases align to TRBD2. The J call may be faulty, since TRBJ2-3 better matches the DNA end. The CDR3 is 16 amino acids. CDR1 is SGHAT, CDR2 FQNNGV, per germline. In DNA, the CDR3 is TGTGCCAGCAGCCACAATAGCGGGATGCGGCGAGATACGCAGTATTTT. Translation: CASSHNSGMRRDTQYF.

In this sample, this clonotype turned up many times. This chain uses TRBV27 with TRBJ2-4, with D possibly matching TRBD1 (5 bases). Germline V gene lookup returns CDR1 MNHEY and CDR2 SMNVEV (reference sequence). The CDR3 consists of 13 residues. V was trimmed by 3 bases and J by 6 bases, leaving 9 bases between them. In nucleotides, the CDR3 is TGTGCCAGCAGTTTTCTCCAGGGAAACATTCAGTACTTC. This sequence encodes CASSFLQGNIQYF.

This clonotype was observed at least ten times. The genes are TRBV20-1 and TRBJ2-1; D is possibly TRBD2 (5 bases). The CDR3 sequence is 17 residues long. The V and J ends lost 4 bases and 0 bases respectively, with 19 bases between them. Germline V gene lookup returns CDR1 DFQATT and CDR2 SNEGSKA (reference sequence). The CDR3 region is CSANDGVARSSYNEQFF. CDR3 nucleotides: TGCAGTGCTAACGATGGGGTAGCGCGAAGCTCCTACAATGAGCAGTTCTTC.

This clonotype was seen many times. The chain combines TRBV18 with TRBJ2-7, with D perhaps TRBD1 (5 bases). In germline, CDR1 is KGHSH, CDR2 LQKENI. The CDR3 loop spans 13 amino acids. V was cut by 6 bases and J by 5 bases, with 14 bases left in between. CDR3 sequence (DNA): TGTGCCAGCTCGCGACAGTTAGAGGACGAGCAGTACTTC. Translating gives CASSRQLEDEQYF.

There are a few counts of this clonotype. The V and J genes are TRBV5-4 and TRBJ2-7; 11 positions agree with TRBD2. The ends lost 2 bases at V and 5 bases at J; junction bases unmatched: 3. The CDR3 contains 14 residues. Germline V gene sequence: CDR1 SGHNT, CDR2 YYREEE (reference sequence). The CDR3 region has the DNA TGTGCCAGCAGCTTAGAACTAGCGGGGGACGAGCAGTACTTC. This codes for CASSLELAGDEQYF.

This chain joins TRBV11-1 and TRBJ2-4, with D tentatively TRBD1 (6 bases). Trimming shortened V by 5 bases and J by 1 base, and 18 bases separated the two germline ends. This CDR3 comprises 17 residues. Germline V lookup: CDR1 SGHAT, CDR2 FQDESV (reference sequence). CDR3 in amino acids: CASSQKAGDAAKNIQYF. The CDR3, as DNA: TGTGCCAGCAGCCAGAAGGCAGGGGATGCGGCCAAAAACATTCAGTACTTC.

This chain uses TRBV30 with TRBJ1-1; D perhaps matches TRBD1 (5 bases). This CDR3 comprises 14 residues. The V gene's germline CDR1 is GTSNPN and CDR2 SVGIG (reference sequence). The V gene lost 3 bases and the J gene lost 5 bases, with 16 bases spanning the gap. For the CDR3, the DNA is TGTGCCTGGAGCGGGGACGGGAGGAAGACTGAAGCTTTCTTT. Protein sequence: CAWSGDGRKTEAFF.

This clonotype appeared many times. An end of the junction does not agree with germline; a read error may underlie this. The chain carries TRBV2 and TRBJ1-5; 7 nucleotides match TRBD1. Germline loops: CDR1 SNHLY, CDR2 FYNNEI. The CDR3 loop spans 14 amino acids. The CDR3 sequence is CASREDNRGQPQHF. CDR3 coding DNA: TGTGCCAGCAGGGAAGACAACAGGGGACAGCCCCAGCATTTT.

The table lists this clonotype with many counts. V is TRBV19 and J is TRBJ2-5, with TRBD1 as a possible D gene (6 bases). CDR3 length: 11 amino acids. Germline lookup yields CDR1 LNHDA and CDR2 SQIVND (reference sequence). The V gene lost 8 bases and the J gene lost 4 bases, with 8 bases spanning the gap. The DNA of the CDR3 is TGTGCCAGTGCAGGGGCAGAGACCCAGTACTTC. Its protein is CASAGAETQYF.

The V and J genes are TRBV18 and TRBJ2-1; 12 bases are shared with TRBD2. V lost 0 bases to trimming and J lost 7 bases; unmatched junction nucleotides: 4. The CDR3 loop spans 16 amino acids. Germline CDR1 is KGHSH and CDR2 is LQKENI. CDR3 DNA sequence: TGTGCCAGCTCACCACCCTTTACTAGCGGGGGGAATGAGCAGTTCTTC. This encodes CASSPPFTSGGNEQFF. The variable domain in full, completed from reference TRBV18 and TRBJ2-1, reads NAGVMQNPRHLVRRRGQEARLRCSPMKGHSHVYWYRQLPEEGLKFMVYLQKENIIDESGMPKERFSAEFPKEGPSILRIQQVVRGDSAAYFCASSPPFTSGGNEQFFGPGTRLTVL.

This clonotype has at least ten counts. V is TRBV7-9 and J is TRBJ2-1; 9 bases agree with TRBD2. Germline V gene data show CDR1 as SEHNR and CDR2 as FQNEAQ (reference sequence). V gave up 4 bases and J gave up 1 base; unmatched junction bases: 8. The CDR3 totals 17 residues. For the CDR3, the DNA is TGTGCCAGCAGCTACCCAATAGCGGGAGAGTCCTACAATGAGCAGTTCTTC. Its protein is CASSYPIAGESYNEQFF.

In regard to this clonotype: This sequence may be a read error, since a much larger clone differs from it by one base. This chain links TRBV6-1 with TRBJ1-1; D possibly corresponds to TRBD1 (5 bases). The germline gives CDR1 MNHNS, CDR2 SASEGT. This CDR3 contains 14 residues. The V end was cut by 6 bases, the J end by 4 bases, with 15 bases between. CDR3 DNA: TGTGCCAGCAGCCTCGACAGTGTAGCCACTGAAGCTTTCTTT. Protein product: CASSLDSVATEAFF.

At least ten counts were recorded for this clonotype. The chain carries TRBV7-8 and TRBJ2-1; 8 positions match TRBD2. J gave up 0 bases and V 6 bases, and 7 bases lay outside the gene matches. This CDR3 contains 16 residues. CDR1 and CDR2 from the germline V gene are SGHVS and FQNEAQ. CDR3 amino acids: CASSLRGGSSYNEQFF. For the CDR3, the DNA is TGTGCCAGCAGTCTTCGGGGGGGAAGCTCCTACAATGAGCAGTTCTTC.

This clonotype occurred many times. The chain recombines TRBV28 with TRBJ1-3, with no clear D. From germline, CDR1 is MDHEN and CDR2 SYDVKM. The V gene lost 7 bases and the J gene lost 0 bases, with 22 bases spanning the gap. The CDR3 totals 18 residues. The CDR3 is CASTPRDRRFFSGNTIYF. For the CDR3, the DNA is TGTGCCAGCACCCCTAGGGATCGTAGGTTCTTCTCTGGAAACACCATATATTTT.

This clonotype was observed many times. The J gene is TRBJ1-6, the V gene TRBV2, with D possibly matching TRBD1 (6 bases). The CDR3 length is 13 residues. V dropped 8 bases and J dropped 7 bases, with 12 bases sitting between them. Germline V gene data show CDR1 as SNHLY and CDR2 as FYNNEI. CDR3 DNA: TGTGCCAGCTGGGGGGGCACCAATTCACCCCTCCACTTT. This translates into CASWGGTNSPLHF.

The genes are TRBV6-1 and TRBJ1-6; 8 bases align to TRBD1. J gave up 10 bases and V 6 bases, and 8 bases lay outside the gene matches. The CDR3 is 14 amino acids. Germline CDR1 and CDR2: MNHNS and SASEGT. The CDR3 sequence is CASRQTGGMSPLHF. CDR3 nucleotide sequence: TGTGCCAGCAGACAAACAGGGGGTATGTCACCCCTCCACTTT.

This clonotype was seen repeatedly, ten times or more. This chain links TRBV6-1 with TRBJ2-7; D is perhaps TRBD1 (6 bases). In germline, CDR1 is MNHNS, CDR2 SASEGT. The V and J ends lost 6 bases and 5 bases respectively, with 17 bases between them. The CDR3 spans 14 residues. The CDR3, as DNA: TGTGCCAGCAGCACCCACAGGGTTGGTGACGAGCAGTACTTC. It is translated as CASSTHRVGDEQYF.

This clonotype was seen repeatedly, ten times or more. The rearrangement links TRBV7-2 to TRBJ2-1, with 14 bases matching TRBD2. V lost 4 bases to trimming and J lost 8 bases; unmatched junction nucleotides: 7. CDR1 is SGHTA and CDR2 is FQGNSA in the germline V gene. The CDR3 extends over 16 amino acids. Written as DNA, the CDR3 is TGTGCCAGCAGCTCGTACGGGACTAGCGGGAGTTATGAGCAGTTCTTC. It translates to CASSSYGTSGSYEQFF.

This clonotype was picked up many times. The chain links TRBV5-1 to TRBJ2-2; TRBD1 agrees at 7 bases. Germline lookup yields CDR1 SGHRS and CDR2 YFSETQ. There are 16 residues in the CDR3. V lost 3 bases and J lost 4; bases outside the gene matches: 9. The CDR3 coding sequence is TGCGCCAGCAGCTCCCGACAGGGAACGGCCACCGGGGAGCTGTTTTTT. It encodes CASSSRQGTATGELFF. Supplemented by reference TRBV5-1 and TRBJ2-2, the full variable domain reads KAGVTQTPRYLIKTRGQQVTLSCSPISGHRSVSWYQQTPGQGLQFLFEYFSETQRNKGNFPGRFSGRQFSNSRSEMNVSTLELGDSALYLCASSSRQGTATGELFFGEGSRLTVL.

This clonotype was recorded many times. The rearrangement links TRBV30 to TRBJ2-7, with 7 nucleotides matching TRBD2. The CDR3 runs to 16 residues. Germline V CDR1 and CDR2: GTSNPN, SVGIG (reference sequence). V was clipped by 1 base and J by 4 bases; unmatched bases: 13. Written as DNA, the CDR3 is TGTGCCTGGAGTGGGGGGGGGGTGGTTCGCTGGTACGAGCAGTACTTC. Translation gives CAWSGGGVVRWYEQYF.

The sample holds many counts of this clonotype. The V call is TRBV27, the J call TRBJ2-5; 7 positions match TRBD1. CDR3 length: 15 amino acids. J was trimmed by 2 bases and V by 7 bases; bases with no gene match: 10. The V gene's germline CDR1 is MNHEY and CDR2 SMNVEV (reference sequence). In nucleotides, the CDR3 is TGTGCCAGCATGCGGAGCAGGGGGTATCAAGAGACCCAGTACTTC. Its translation is CASMRSRGYQETQYF.

This clonotype was seen at least ten times. This chain links TRBV6-1 with TRBJ2-7; D is possibly TRBD1 (7 bases). Germline-derived CDR1 and CDR2 are MNHNS and SASEGT. This CDR3 is 15 amino acids long. With 5 bases removed from V and 4 bases from J, the gap between germline ends came to 18 bases. The CDR3 DNA reads as TGTGCCAGCAGTCTCGGCGGGACAGCCACATACGAGCAGTACTTC. Translation gives CASSLGGTATYEQYF.

This chain links TRBV7-2 with TRBJ1-1; D is ambiguous. The germline V gene has CDR1 SGHTA and CDR2 FQGNSA. The CDR3 totals 14 residues. V lost 5 bases, J lost 1 base, and 11 bases lay in between. The CDR3 loop reads CASSPTMENTEAFF. CDR3 sequence (DNA): TGTGCCAGCAGCCCTACGATGGAGAACACTGAAGCTTTCTTT.